Here is one T cell receptor beta chain with its context. This sample is drawn from a study of identifying expanded T cells in peripheral blood. Trimming removed 4 bases from V and 0 bases from J; junction bases left unmatched: 2. CDR3 length equals 16 residues. Germline values: CDR1 LGHNA, CDR2 YNFKEQ. TCRdb's table, derived via immunoSEQ multiplex PCR, lists solely in-frame clones and lacks some. The data contain approximately 120,000 clones, about 87% of them singletons. During the collection period, no donor immune events like infections were recorded. The source of this sequence is a person between 18 and 75 years old in good health. The specimen sequenced was blood. The chain combines TRBV4-2 with TRBJ2-3; 12 nucleotides align to TRBD2. The CDR3 DNA reads TGTGCCAGCAGCCCCGGGACTAGCGGGAGCACAGATACGCAGTATTTT. Translating it yields CASSPGTSGSTDTQYF.